This TCR beta chain was sequenced in a study of siplizumab effects on memory and regulatory T cells. The study assayed 95,000 to 100,000 TCR templates per sample. Produced via immunoSEQ multiplex PCR; TCRdb's table is partial and in-frame only. The repertoire includes some 96,000 clones, 75% to 95% of them detected once, and under 0.15% sits in the top ten. Study-wide points: In roughly 75-95% of proliferating CD4+ or CD8+ clones, a naive or memory phenotype could not be assigned. Controls had around 25% Treg-derived mappable alloreactive CD4+ clones on average, versus about 69% with siplizumab.

In regard to this clone: Its antigen is undetermined.

Germline V gene lookup returns CDR1 SNHLY and CDR2 FYNNEI. The CDR3 is made up of 12 amino acids. Trimming pared 4 bases from V and 3 bases from J, leaving 7 bases between. The J gene is TRBJ2-7, the V gene TRBV2; no clear D gene. This TCR derives from a human donor in good health. Source material: CD4+ T cells sorted from blood. CDR3 in DNA: TGTGCCAGCAGTGGGGCAGGCTACGAGCAGTACTTC. Protein: CASSGAGYEQYF.